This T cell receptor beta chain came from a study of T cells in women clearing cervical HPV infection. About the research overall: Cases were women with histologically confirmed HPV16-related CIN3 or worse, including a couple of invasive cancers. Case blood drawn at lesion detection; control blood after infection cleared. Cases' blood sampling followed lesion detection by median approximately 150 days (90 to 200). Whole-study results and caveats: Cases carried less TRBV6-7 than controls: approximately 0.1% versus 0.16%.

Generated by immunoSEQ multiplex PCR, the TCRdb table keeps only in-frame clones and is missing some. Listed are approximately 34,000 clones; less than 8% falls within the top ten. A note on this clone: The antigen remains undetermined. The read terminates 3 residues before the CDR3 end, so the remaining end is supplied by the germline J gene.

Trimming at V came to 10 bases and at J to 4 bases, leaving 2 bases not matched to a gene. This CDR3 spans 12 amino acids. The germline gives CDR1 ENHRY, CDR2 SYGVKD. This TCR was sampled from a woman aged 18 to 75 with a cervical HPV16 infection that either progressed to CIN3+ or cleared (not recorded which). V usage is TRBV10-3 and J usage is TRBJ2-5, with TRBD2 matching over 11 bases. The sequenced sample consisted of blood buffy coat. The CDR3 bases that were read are TGTGCCACCGGGACTAGCGGAGAGACC. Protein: CATGTSGET. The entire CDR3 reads CATGTSGETQYF.